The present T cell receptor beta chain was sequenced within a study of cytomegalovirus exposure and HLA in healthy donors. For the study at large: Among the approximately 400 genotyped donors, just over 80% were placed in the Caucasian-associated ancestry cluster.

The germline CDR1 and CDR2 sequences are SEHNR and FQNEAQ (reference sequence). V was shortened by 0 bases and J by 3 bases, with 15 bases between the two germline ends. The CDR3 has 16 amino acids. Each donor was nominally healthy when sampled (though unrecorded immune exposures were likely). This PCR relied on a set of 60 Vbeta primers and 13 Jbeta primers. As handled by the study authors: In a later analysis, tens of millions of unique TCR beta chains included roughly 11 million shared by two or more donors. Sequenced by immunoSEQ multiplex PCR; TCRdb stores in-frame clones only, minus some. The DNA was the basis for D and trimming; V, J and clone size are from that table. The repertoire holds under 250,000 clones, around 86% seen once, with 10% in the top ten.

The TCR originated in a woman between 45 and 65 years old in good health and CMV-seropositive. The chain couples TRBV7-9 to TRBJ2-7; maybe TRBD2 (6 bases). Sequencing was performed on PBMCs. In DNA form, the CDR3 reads TGTGCCAGCAGCTTAGCGGGGTCGGGAGATCTCTACGAGCAGTACTTC. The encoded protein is CASSLAGSGDLYEQYF.